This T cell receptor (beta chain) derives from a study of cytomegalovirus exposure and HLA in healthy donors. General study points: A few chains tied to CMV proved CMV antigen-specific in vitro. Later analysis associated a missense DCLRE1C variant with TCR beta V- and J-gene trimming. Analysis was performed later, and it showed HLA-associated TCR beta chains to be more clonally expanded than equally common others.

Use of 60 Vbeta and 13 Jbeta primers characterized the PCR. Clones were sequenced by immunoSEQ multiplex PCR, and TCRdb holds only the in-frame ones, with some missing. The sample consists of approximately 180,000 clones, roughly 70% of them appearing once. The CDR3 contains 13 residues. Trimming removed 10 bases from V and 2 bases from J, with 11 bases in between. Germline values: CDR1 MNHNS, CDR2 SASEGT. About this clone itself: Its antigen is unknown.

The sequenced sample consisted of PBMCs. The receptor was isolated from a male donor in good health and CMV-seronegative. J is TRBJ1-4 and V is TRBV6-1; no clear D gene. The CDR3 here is CAIQTLTNEKLFF. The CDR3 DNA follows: TGTGCCATCCAGACACTGACTAATGAAAAACTGTTTTTT.